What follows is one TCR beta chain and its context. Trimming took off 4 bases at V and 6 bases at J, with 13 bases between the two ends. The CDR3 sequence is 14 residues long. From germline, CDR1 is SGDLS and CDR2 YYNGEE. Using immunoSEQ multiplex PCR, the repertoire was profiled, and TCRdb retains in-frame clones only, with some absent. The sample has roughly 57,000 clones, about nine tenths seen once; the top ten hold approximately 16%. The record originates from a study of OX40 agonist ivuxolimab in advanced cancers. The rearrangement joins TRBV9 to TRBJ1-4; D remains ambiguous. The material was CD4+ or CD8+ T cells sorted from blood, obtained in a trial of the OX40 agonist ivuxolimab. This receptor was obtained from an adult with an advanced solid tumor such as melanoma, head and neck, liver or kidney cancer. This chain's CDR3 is CASSRGWRDEKLFF. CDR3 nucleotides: TGTGCCAGCAGCAGAGGTTGGCGGGATGAAAAACTGTTTTTT.